One T cell receptor (beta chain) is described in this entry. Donors included only healthy HIV-negative adults lacking recent acute infections or vaccinations. This entry comes from a study of shared clonotypes between healthy human individuals. The germline CDR1 and CDR2 sequences are LGHNA and YSLEER. V shed 0 bases and J shed 5 bases, with 11 bases lying between them. CDR3 length equals 16 residues. Genomic DNA of every subset was divided equally among multiple immunoSEQ plates. Produced via immunoSEQ multiplex PCR; TCRdb's table is partial and in-frame only. The sample has roughly 1,100,000 clones, more than 65% seen once.

Sequenced input: memory CD4+ T cells sorted from blood. The subset was: CD45RA-negative fraction. The clonotype comes from a man between 18 and 29 years old in good health. The chain recombines TRBV4-3 with TRBJ1-6; D remains ambiguous. The CDR3 loop is CASSQEPGYNNSPLHF. The CDR3 DNA reads as TGCGCCAGCAGCCAAGAGCCTGGGTACAATAATTCACCCCTCCACTTT.